The present T cell receptor beta chain was sequenced within a study of identical twins. General study points: Memory repertoires lacked the insertion deficit that abundant cord blood beta clonotypes showed. Models came in too low on out-of-frame TCR alpha sharing in monozygotic twins.

MiXCR, run by TCRdb on the 5' RACE reads, gives a single entry per CDR3 protein. Of fewer than 550,000 distinct CDR3 sequences listed, 12% to 15% are singletons. On this clonotype itself: Its antigen is not known.

The CDR3 has 15 residues. V was shortened by 0 bases and J by 6 bases, with 15 bases between the two germline ends. Germline V gene sequence: CDR1 LGHDT, CDR2 YNNKEL (reference sequence). This sample also appeared in a second study, on yellow fever vaccine responses in identical twins.

The rearrangement joins TRBV3-1 to TRBJ2-7; TRBD1 might be the D (6 bases). This clonotype was obtained from a woman aged 18 to 35 in good health. The sequenced sample consisted of CD4+ T cells sorted from blood. The CDR3 DNA sequence: TGTGCCAGCAGCCAAGATTCGGACAGAACGACCGAGCAGTACTTC. The encoded protein is CASSQDSDRTTEQYF.